The clone carrying this T cell receptor (beta chain) was counted a few times. This specimen belongs to a study of blood T cell repertoires in COVID-19. Background on the study: The analysed material was cDNA or gDNA that came from T cells, B-cell-depleted T cells, or PBMCs.

Original analysis: Amplified reference gene primers provided the basis for estimating nucleated cell counts. Profiled with immunoSEQ multiplex PCR; TCRdb holds only in-frame clones, not every one. V and J calls plus clone size are reproduced from that table; the DNA served to infer D and trimming. The data show tens of thousands of clones, 70% to 80% seen once. J gave up 9 bases and V 4 bases, and 5 bases lay outside the gene matches. Germline-derived CDR1 and CDR2 are KGHDR and SFDVKD. This CDR3 has 16 residues. The sequencing sample was made of peripheral blood. This clonotype was sampled from a human donor in a cohort sampled during active COVID-19. V and J are TRBV24-1 and TRBJ2-1, with TRBD2 matching over 16 bases. The CDR3 reads CATSDGTSGRATEQFF. The CDR3 bases are TGTGCCACCAGTGACGGGACTAGCGGGAGGGCCACTGAGCAGTTCTTC.